These 13 T cell receptor beta chains were all obtained from the same sample, sequenced in a study of OX40 agonist ivuxolimab in advanced cancers. Libraries were built with the immunoSEQ multiplex PCR assay. TCRdb retrieved this table from immuneACCESS and kept in-frame rearrangements only. Not all clones are present; in checked studies, unresolved V genes account for under half, and no reason is known for the remainder. The sample contains roughly 45,000 clones, approximately 83% of them found a single time. The top ten constitute around 37% of the sample. The sample here was CD4+ or CD8+ T cells sorted from blood, taken in a trial of the OX40 agonist ivuxolimab. The receptors were sampled from an adult with an advanced solid tumor such as melanoma, head and neck, liver or kidney cancer.

The sample holds a few counts of this clone. This chain uses TRBV13 with TRBJ2-3; D remains unclear. Trimming took off 6 bases at V and 0 bases at J, with 1 base between the two ends. The CDR3 contains 11 residues. From germline, CDR1 is PRHDT and CDR2 FYEKMQ (reference sequence). CDR3 sequence reads: CASSSTDTQYF. In DNA form, the CDR3 reads TGTGCCAGCAGTAGCACAGATACGCAGTATTTT.

The chain employs TRBV6-5 and TRBJ2-2, with TRBD1 matching over 10 bases. J gave up 4 bases and V 8 bases, and 4 bases lay outside the gene matches. The length of the CDR3 is 14 residues. Germline CDR1 MNHEY, CDR2 SVGAGI. The CDR3 here is CASGGQGSTGELFF. The CDR3 coding sequence is TGTGCCAGCGGGGGACAGGGGAGCACCGGGGAGCTGTTTTTT.

The chain recombines TRBV6-4 with TRBJ2-6, with a tentative D call TRBD1 (5 bases). V gave up 3 bases and J gave up 0 bases, with 12 bases separating them. The CDR3 loop spans 17 amino acids. CDR1 is MRHNA, CDR2 SNTAGT, per germline. The CDR3 nucleotides are TGTGCCAGCAGTGAACCCCCGACAGCCTCTGGGGCCAACGTCCTGACTTTC. Amino acid sequence: CASSEPPTASGANVLTF.

The rearrangement joins TRBV5-6 to TRBJ2-6, with D uncertain. The germline V gene has CDR1 SGHDT and CDR2 YYEEEE. The V end was cut by 4 bases, the J end by 3 bases, with 14 bases between. This CDR3 spans 16 amino acids. As DNA, the CDR3 is TGTGCCAGCAGCCCGGAGCTCGGGCTTGGGGCCAACGTCCTGACTTTC. It encodes CASSPELGLGANVLTF.

This chain joins TRBV5-1 and TRBJ1-2; TRBD1 matches 12 bases. The CDR3 covers 16 residues. With 4 bases clipped from V and 8 bases from J, the junction kept 12 bases outside the gene matches. Germline assignment: CDR1 SGHRS and CDR2 YFSETQ. The CDR3 region has the DNA TGCGCCAGCAGCCCGGGACAGGGGGCGCTTACGAAGGGCTACACCTTC. Amino acid sequence: CASSPGQGALTKGYTF. The variable domain in full, completed from reference TRBV5-1 and TRBJ1-2, reads KAGVTQTPRYLIKTRGQQVTLSCSPISGHRSVSWYQQTPGQGLQFLFEYFSETQRNKGNFPGRFSGRQFSNSRSEMNVSTLELGDSALYLCASSPGQGALTKGYTFGSGTRLTVV.

This chain links TRBV5-1 with TRBJ2-7; 15 bases line up with TRBD2. In germline, CDR1 is SGHRS, CDR2 YFSETQ. This CDR3 region has 17 residues. Unmatched junction bases numbered 5, after V lost 4 bases and J lost 0 bases. The CDR3 protein is CASSVGGLAGGSYEQYF. CDR3 DNA sequence: TGCGCCAGCAGCGTTGGGGGACTAGCGGGAGGCTCCTACGAGCAGTACTTC.

The chain combines TRBV28 with TRBJ1-5; unclear D gene. V gave up 6 bases and J gave up 0 bases, with 6 bases separating them. In germline, CDR1 is MDHEN, CDR2 SYDVKM. The CDR3 has 13 residues. The CDR3 spells CASSLNSNQPQHF. CDR3 coding DNA: TGTGCCAGCAGCCTCAATAGCAATCAGCCCCAGCATTTT. The full variable domain, rest sourced from reference TRBV28 and TRBJ1-5, is DVKVTQSSRYLVKRTGEKVFLECVQDMDHENMFWYRQDPGLGLRLIYFSYDVKMKEKGDIPEGYSVSREKKERFSLILESASTNQTSMYLCASSLNSNQPQHFGDGTRLSIL.

This clone was seen only a few times. CDR3 in DNA: TGTGCCAGCAGTACCCCTAGCGGGAGTTACAATGAGCAGTTCTTC. This sequence encodes CASSTPSGSYNEQFF. The chain joins TRBV2 to TRBJ2-1, with 10 bases fitting TRBD2. The trim removed 5 bases at V and 4 bases at J, leaving 5 bases unmatched. The CDR3 extends over 15 amino acids. The V gene's germline CDR1 is SNHLY and CDR2 FYNNEI.

This clone has a single count. The rearrangement uses TRBV5-4 and TRBJ2-7; 8 positions agree with TRBD1. V lost 3 bases to trimming and J lost 3 bases; unmatched junction nucleotides: 2. The germline CDR1 and CDR2 sequences are SGHNT and YYREEE (reference sequence). This CDR3 is 13 amino acids long. The CDR3: CASSSDRVYEQYF. Written as DNA, the CDR3 is TGTGCCAGCAGCTCGGACAGGGTCTACGAGCAGTACTTC.

V is TRBV30 and J is TRBJ1-1, with a weak D call TRBD1 (5 bases). The ends were cut back, 2 bases at V and 5 bases at J, with 9 bases in the middle. CDR1 and CDR2 (germline): GTSNPN, SVGIG (reference sequence). The CDR3 consists of 12 residues. The CDR3 bases are TGTGCCTGGAGTTGGGGGGGGACTGAAGCTTTCTTT. It specifies CAWSWGGTEAFF.

The chain employs TRBV5-4 and TRBJ2-2; D is unclear. Germline CDR1 reads SGHNT; CDR2 reads YYREEE (reference sequence). Trimming removed 4 bases at V and 4 bases at J, with 8 bases between. The CDR3 runs 13 residues. CDR3 region: CASSLVGTGELFF. The CDR3, as DNA: TGTGCCAGCAGCCTAGTAGGCACCGGGGAGCTGTTTTTT.

The chain combines TRBV6-1 with TRBJ1-1; D uncertain. Looked up from germline, CDR1 is MNHNS and CDR2 is SASEGT. The V and J ends lost 3 bases and 4 bases respectively, with 6 bases between them. The CDR3 has 12 residues. As DNA, the CDR3 is TGTGCCAGCAGTGACCTTGGCACTGAAGCTTTCTTT. Translation: CASSDLGTEAFF.

The chain has TRBV10-3 and TRBJ2-2, with 11 bases aligning to TRBD1. Per the germline V gene, CDR1 is ENHRY and CDR2 is SYGVKD. Germline trimming cut 11 bases from V and 3 bases from J; bases unmatched to any gene: 5. The CDR3 totals 14 residues. The CDR3 reads CAVRGQGDTGELFF. CDR3 DNA sequence: TGTGCCGTCCGGGGACAGGGGGACACCGGGGAGCTGTTTTTT.